The 20 T cell receptor beta chains presented below share a single source sample, sequenced in a study of blood T cell repertoires in COVID-19. Clones were sequenced by immunoSEQ multiplex PCR, and TCRdb holds only the in-frame ones, with some missing. The sample holds about 140,000 clones, more than 60% seen once. The specimen sequenced was peripheral blood. All receptors come from a woman aged 45 to 65 with active or convalescent COVID-19.

The chain carries TRBV6-4 and TRBJ1-1, with D perhaps TRBD1 (5 bases). This CDR3 is 14 amino acids long. The V and J ends lost 2 bases and 6 bases respectively, with 13 bases between them. Germline CDR1 is MRHNA and CDR2 is SNTAGT. In DNA form, the CDR3 reads TGTGCCAGCAGTGACGGGCGACAGTATCCTGAAGCTTTCTTT. Translated: CASSDGRQYPEAFF.

The chain joins TRBV5-1 to TRBJ2-2; 10 bases match TRBD1. The CDR3 totals 17 residues. Trimming at V came to 0 bases and at J to 2 bases, leaving 4 bases not matched to a gene. CDR1 is SGHRS and CDR2 is YFSETQ in the germline V gene. CDR3 DNA sequence: TGCGCCAGCAGCTTGGTCAGGACAGGGGGAAACACCGGGGAGCTGTTTTTT. Translating gives CASSLVRTGGNTGELFF.

Comment on this clone: An end of the junction does not agree with germline; a read error may underlie this. The chain is built from TRBV7-9 and TRBJ2-1; D might be TRBD2 (5 bases). Germline loops: CDR1 SEHNR, CDR2 FQNEAQ (reference sequence). This CDR3 is 11 amino acids long. In nucleotides, the CDR3 is TGTGCCAGCAGCCTAGCCGATGAGCAGTTCTTC. This codes for CASSLADEQFF. Together with reference TRBV7-9 and TRBJ2-1, the CDR3 gives the full variable domain: DTGVSQNPRHKITKRGQNVTFRCDPISEHNRLYWYRQTLGQGPEFLTYFQNEAQLEKSRLLSDRFSAERPKGSFSTLEIQRTEQGDSAMYLCASSLADEQFFGPGTRLTVL.

The V call is TRBV7-2, the J call TRBJ2-1; the match to TRBD2 covers 8 bases. Per germline, CDR1 SGHTA and CDR2 FQGNSA. This CDR3 contains 14 residues. The V and J ends lost 3 bases and 9 bases, in that order; junction bases with no gene match: 7. The CDR3 loop is CASSLSAGDGEQFF. As DNA, the CDR3 is TGTGCCAGCAGCTTGTCAGCGGGAGATGGTGAGCAGTTCTTC. Variable domain in full (rest from reference TRBV7-2 and TRBJ2-1): GAGVSQSPSNKVTEKGKDVELRCDPISGHTALYWYRQSLGQGLEFLIYFQGNSAPDKSGLPSDRFSAERTGGSVSTLTIQRTQQEDSAVYLCASSLSAGDGEQFFGPGTRLTVL.

The chain couples TRBV15 to TRBJ2-7, with TRBD1 matching 8 bases. The CDR3 loop spans 14 amino acids. V lost 0 bases, J lost 6 bases, and 4 bases stayed unmatched. Germline V CDR1 and CDR2: LNHNV, YYDKDF (reference sequence). The CDR3 loop is CATSRDATGGEQYF. The CDR3 coding sequence is TGTGCCACCAGCAGAGATGCAACAGGGGGCGAGCAGTACTTC.

V and J are TRBV28 and TRBJ1-2; 9 bases agree with TRBD1. The junction had 7 bases not matched to a gene; V was cut back by 6 bases and J by 8 bases. Germline CDR1 and CDR2: MDHEN and SYDVKM. The CDR3 is 13 amino acids. The CDR3 DNA reads as TGTGCCAGCAGACGGACAGGGGAGAGCGGCTACACCTTC. Its protein is CASRRTGESGYTF.

The J gene is TRBJ1-2, the V gene TRBV3-1 (or the pseudogene TRBV3-2); D gene ambiguous. Per the germline V gene, CDR1 is LGHDT and CDR2 is YNNKEL (reference sequence). V was pared by 4 bases and J by 5 bases, with 17 bases between. The CDR3 has 15 amino acids. CDR3 loop: CASSLSLSGSYGYTF. CDR3 nucleotide sequence: TGTGCCAGCAGCCTTTCATTGTCGGGGAGTTATGGCTACACCTTC.

The V call is TRBV5-1, the J call TRBJ1-2; TRBD1 matches 9 bases. V lost 4 bases, J lost 8 bases, and 6 bases stayed unmatched. The V gene's germline CDR1 is SGHRS and CDR2 YFSETQ. The CDR3 is 13 residues long. CDR3 DNA: TGCGCCAGCAGCCGGACAGGGGTAGGCGGCTACACCTTC. It codes for CASSRTGVGGYTF.

This clone was counted between two and nine times. The CDR3 loop reads CASSWGGANTGELFF. Written as DNA, the CDR3 is TGTGCCAGCTCCTGGGGAGGGGCGAACACCGGGGAGCTGTTTTTT. V and J are TRBV28 and TRBJ2-2; 7 nucleotides line up with TRBD2. Germline CDR1 is MDHEN and CDR2 is SYDVKM. This CDR3 has 15 amino acids. The junction had 6 bases not matched to a gene; V was cut back by 8 bases and J by 0 bases.

The V gene is TRBV19, the J gene TRBJ1-4; 7 bases are shared with TRBD1. With 9 bases clipped from V and 1 base from J, the junction kept 8 bases outside the gene matches. CDR3 length: 15 residues. The germline gives CDR1 LNHDA, CDR2 SQIVND (reference sequence). CDR3 DNA sequence: TGTGCCAGCACATACCGGGACAGAACTAATGAAAAACTGTTTTTT. Translation gives CASTYRDRTNEKLFF. The full variable domain, completed using reference TRBV19 and TRBJ1-4, is DGGITQSPKYLFRKEGQNVTLSCEQNLNHDAMYWYRQDPGQGLRLIYYSQIVNDFQKGDIAEGYSVSREKKESFPLTVTSAQKNPTAFYLCASTYRDRTNEKLFFGSGTQLSVL.

This clone was found a few times. The J gene is TRBJ1-2, the V gene TRBV7-6; 7 nucleotides match TRBD1. J gave up 2 bases and V 0 bases, and 3 bases lay outside the gene matches. CDR3 length equals 15 residues. The germline gives CDR1 SGHVS, CDR2 FNYEAQ. The CDR3 DNA reads as TGTGCCAGCAGCTTAGCGGAACAGGGGAACTATGGCTACACCTTC. This codes for CASSLAEQGNYGYTF.

The rearrangement links TRBV5-1 to TRBJ2-2; TRBD2 matches at 11 bases. The germline V gene encodes CDR1 SGHRS and CDR2 YFSETQ. Losses at the gene ends were 4 bases for V and 5 bases for J; bases not matched to a gene: 4. The CDR3 is 15 residues long. For the CDR3, the DNA is TGCGCCAGCAGCGAAACTAGCGGGAGAACCGGGGAGCTGTTTTTT. Its protein product is CASSETSGRTGELFF.

CDR3 coding DNA: TGTGCCAGCACCTCTGGTAGGGCTAGCGAAGAGACCCAGTACTTC. It encodes CASTSGRASEETQYF. The chain is built from TRBV5-5 and TRBJ2-5, with D perhaps TRBD2 (6 bases). The CDR3 is made up of 15 amino acids. With 6 bases removed from V and 3 bases from J, the gap between germline ends came to 18 bases. Germline CDR1 reads SGHKS; CDR2 reads YYEKEE (reference sequence). Combining the CDR3 with reference TRBV5-5 and TRBJ2-5 gives the whole variable domain DAGVTQSPTHLIKTRGQQVTLRCSPISGHKSVSWYQQVLGQGPQFIFQYYEKEERGRGNFPDRFSARQFPNYSSELNVNALLLGDSALYLCASTSGRASEETQYFGPGTRLLVL.

The table lists this clone with a few counts. CDR3 in DNA: TGTGCCAGCTCACGGACAGGGGGCGCGGGTGGCTACACCTTC. This encodes CASSRTGGAGGYTF. V usage is TRBV18 and J usage is TRBJ1-2, with 11 bases fitting TRBD1. This CDR3 is built from 14 residues. In germline, CDR1 is KGHSH, CDR2 LQKENI. V shed 4 bases and J 7 bases; nucleotides not matched to a gene: 5.

This CDR3 is CAWSVRSQGAFF. In DNA, the CDR3 is TGTGCCTGGAGTGTACGTTCCCAGGGGGCTTTCTTT. The rearrangement joins TRBV30 to TRBJ1-1, with D perhaps TRBD1 (6 bases). The germline V gene encodes CDR1 GTSNPN and CDR2 SVGIG (reference sequence). The CDR3 is made up of 12 amino acids. V gave up 0 bases and J gave up 11 bases, with 13 bases separating them.

This clone has only one observation. This sequence joins TRBV5-1 and TRBJ1-2, with D possibly being TRBD1 (5 bases). Germline V gives CDR1 SGHRS, CDR2 YFSETQ. Trimming cost V 1 base and J 9 bases, with 10 bases left between them. The CDR3 runs 12 residues. CDR3 coding DNA: TGCGCCAGCAGCTTGCAGGGTAAGAGCTACACCTTC. This codes for CASSLQGKSYTF. The full variable domain, rest sourced from reference TRBV5-1 and TRBJ1-2, is KAGVTQTPRYLIKTRGQQVTLSCSPISGHRSVSWYQQTPGQGLQFLFEYFSETQRNKGNFPGRFSGRQFSNSRSEMNVSTLELGDSALYLCASSLQGKSYTFGSGTRLTVV.

This clone has just one count. This sequence joins TRBV7-2 and TRBJ1-3, with D perhaps matching TRBD1 (6 bases). This CDR3 is 15 amino acids long. The germline V gene encodes CDR1 SGHTA and CDR2 FQGNSA. Trimming removed 5 bases from V and 2 bases from J, with 13 bases in between. The CDR3 bases are TGTGCCAGCAGCCCTCGGACAGCCCCTGGAAACACCATATATTTT. This codes for CASSPRTAPGNTIYF.

V usage is TRBV5-1 and J usage is TRBJ2-1; D perhaps matches TRBD2 (6 bases). V lost 2 bases, J lost 6 bases, and 15 bases lay in between. The CDR3 totals 15 residues. Germline CDR1 and CDR2: SGHRS and YFSETQ. The CDR3 protein is CASSLSPGAFNEQFF. CDR3 in DNA: TGCGCCAGCAGCTTATCGCCGGGAGCATTCAATGAGCAGTTCTTC.

V and J are TRBV11-2 and TRBJ1-6, with no clear D. This CDR3 contains 15 residues. Trimming cost V 1 base and J 0 bases, with 4 bases left between them. Germline V lookup: CDR1 SGHAT, CDR2 FQNNGV. The CDR3 coding sequence is TGTGCCAGCAGCTTAGCGGGCTCCTATAATTCACCCCTCCACTTT. It encodes CASSLAGSYNSPLHF.

The chain links TRBV5-5 to TRBJ1-5, with D hard to call. The germline CDR1 and CDR2 sequences are SGHKS and YYEKEE (reference sequence). This CDR3 region has 14 residues. Trimming removed 0 bases from V and 6 bases from J, with 10 bases in between. CDR3 amino acids: CASSLASEVQPQHF. CDR3 bases: TGTGCCAGCAGCTTGGCCTCTGAGGTTCAGCCCCAGCATTTT.